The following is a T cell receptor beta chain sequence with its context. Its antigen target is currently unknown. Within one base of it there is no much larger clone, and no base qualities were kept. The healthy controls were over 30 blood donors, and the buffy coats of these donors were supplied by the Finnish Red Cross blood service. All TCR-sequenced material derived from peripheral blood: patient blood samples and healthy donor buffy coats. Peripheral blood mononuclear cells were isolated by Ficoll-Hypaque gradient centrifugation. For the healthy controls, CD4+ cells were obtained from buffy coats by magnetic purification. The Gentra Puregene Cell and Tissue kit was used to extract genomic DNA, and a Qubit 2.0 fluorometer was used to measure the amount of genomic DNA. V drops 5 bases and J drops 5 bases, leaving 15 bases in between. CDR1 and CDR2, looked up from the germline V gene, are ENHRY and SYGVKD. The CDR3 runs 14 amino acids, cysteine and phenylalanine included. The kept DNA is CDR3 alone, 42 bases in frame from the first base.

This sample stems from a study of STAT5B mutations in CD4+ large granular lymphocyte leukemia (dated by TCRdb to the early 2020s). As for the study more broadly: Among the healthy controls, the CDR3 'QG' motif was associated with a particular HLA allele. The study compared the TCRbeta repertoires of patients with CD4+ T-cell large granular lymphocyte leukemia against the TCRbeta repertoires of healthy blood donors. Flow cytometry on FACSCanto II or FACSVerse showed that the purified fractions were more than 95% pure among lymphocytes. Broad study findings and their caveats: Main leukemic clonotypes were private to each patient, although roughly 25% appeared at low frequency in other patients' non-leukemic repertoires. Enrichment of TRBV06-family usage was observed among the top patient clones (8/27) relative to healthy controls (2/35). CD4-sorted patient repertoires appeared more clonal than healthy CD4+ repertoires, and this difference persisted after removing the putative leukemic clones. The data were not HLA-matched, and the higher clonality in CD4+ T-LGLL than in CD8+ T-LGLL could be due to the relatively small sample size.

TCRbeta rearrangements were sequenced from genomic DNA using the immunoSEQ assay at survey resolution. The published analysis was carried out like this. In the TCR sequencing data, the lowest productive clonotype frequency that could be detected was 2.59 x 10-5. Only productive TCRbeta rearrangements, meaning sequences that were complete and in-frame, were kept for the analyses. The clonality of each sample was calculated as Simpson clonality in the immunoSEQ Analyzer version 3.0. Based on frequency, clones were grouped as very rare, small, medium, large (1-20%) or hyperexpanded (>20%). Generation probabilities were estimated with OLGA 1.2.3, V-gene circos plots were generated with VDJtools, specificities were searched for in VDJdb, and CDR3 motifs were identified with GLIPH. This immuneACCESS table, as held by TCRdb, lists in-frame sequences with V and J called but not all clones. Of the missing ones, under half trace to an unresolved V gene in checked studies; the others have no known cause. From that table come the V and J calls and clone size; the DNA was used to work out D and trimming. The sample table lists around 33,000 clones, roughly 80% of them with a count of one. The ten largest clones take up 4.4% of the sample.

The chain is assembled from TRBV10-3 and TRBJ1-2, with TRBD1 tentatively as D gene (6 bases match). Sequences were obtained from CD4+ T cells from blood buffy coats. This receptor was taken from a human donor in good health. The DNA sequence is TGTGCCATCAGTCCAACCCGGGACACTTATGGCTACACCTTC. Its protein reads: CAISPTRDTYGYTF.